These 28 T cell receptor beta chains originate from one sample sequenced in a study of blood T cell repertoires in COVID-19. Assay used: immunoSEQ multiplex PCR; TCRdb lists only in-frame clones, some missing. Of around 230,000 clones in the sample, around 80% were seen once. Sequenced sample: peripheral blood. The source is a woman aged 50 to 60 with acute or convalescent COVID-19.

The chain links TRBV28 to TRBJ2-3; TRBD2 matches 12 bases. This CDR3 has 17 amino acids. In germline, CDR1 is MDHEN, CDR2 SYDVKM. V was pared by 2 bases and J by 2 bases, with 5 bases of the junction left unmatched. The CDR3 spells CASSLVLAGGLTDTQYF. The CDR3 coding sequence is TGTGCCAGCAGTTTAGTGCTAGCGGGGGGGCTCACAGATACGCAGTATTTT.

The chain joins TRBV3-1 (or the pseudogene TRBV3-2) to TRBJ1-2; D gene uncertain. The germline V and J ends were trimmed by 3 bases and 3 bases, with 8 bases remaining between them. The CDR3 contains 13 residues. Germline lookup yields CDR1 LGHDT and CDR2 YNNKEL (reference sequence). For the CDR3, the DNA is TGTGCCAGCAGCCAGGCGAGGGACTATGGCTACACCTTC. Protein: CASSQARDYGYTF.

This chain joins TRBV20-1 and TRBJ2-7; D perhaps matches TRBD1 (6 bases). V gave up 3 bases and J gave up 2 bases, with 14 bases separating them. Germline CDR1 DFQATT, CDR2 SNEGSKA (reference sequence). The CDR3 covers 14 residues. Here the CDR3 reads CSASGGRGTYEQYF. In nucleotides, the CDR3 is TGCAGTGCTAGTGGGGGCAGGGGTACCTACGAGCAGTACTTC.

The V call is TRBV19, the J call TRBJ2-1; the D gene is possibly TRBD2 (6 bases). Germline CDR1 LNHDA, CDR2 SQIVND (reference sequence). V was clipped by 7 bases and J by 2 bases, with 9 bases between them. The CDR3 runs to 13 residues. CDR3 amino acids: CASKRLAYNEQFF. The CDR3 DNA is TGTGCCAGTAAGCGACTAGCCTACAATGAGCAGTTCTTC.

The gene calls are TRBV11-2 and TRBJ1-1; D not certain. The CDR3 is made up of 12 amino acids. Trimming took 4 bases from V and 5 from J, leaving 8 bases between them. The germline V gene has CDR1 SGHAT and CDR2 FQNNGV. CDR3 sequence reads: CASSSWETEAFF. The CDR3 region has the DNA TGTGCCAGCAGCTCCTGGGAGACTGAAGCTTTCTTT.

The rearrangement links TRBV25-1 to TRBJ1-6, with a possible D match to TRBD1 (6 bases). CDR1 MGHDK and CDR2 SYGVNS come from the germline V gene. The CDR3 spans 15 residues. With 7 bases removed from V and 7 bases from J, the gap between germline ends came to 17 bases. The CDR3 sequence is CASKRVGGRNSPLHF. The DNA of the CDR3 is TGTGCCAGCAAAAGAGTAGGGGGAAGAAATTCACCCCTCCACTTT.

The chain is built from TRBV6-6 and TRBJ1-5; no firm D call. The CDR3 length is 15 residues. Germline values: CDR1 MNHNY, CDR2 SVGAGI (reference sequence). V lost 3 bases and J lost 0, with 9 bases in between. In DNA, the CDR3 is TGTGCCAGCAGTTATGGAGGGTATAGCAATCAGCCCCAGCATTTT. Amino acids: CASSYGGYSNQPQHF.

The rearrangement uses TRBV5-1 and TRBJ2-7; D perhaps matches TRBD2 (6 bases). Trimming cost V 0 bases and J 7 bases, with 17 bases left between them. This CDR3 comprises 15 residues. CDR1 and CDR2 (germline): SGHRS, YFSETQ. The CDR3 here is CASSLVGGTLREQYF. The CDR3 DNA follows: TGCGCCAGCAGCTTGGTGGGCGGGACCTTGCGAGAGCAGTACTTC.

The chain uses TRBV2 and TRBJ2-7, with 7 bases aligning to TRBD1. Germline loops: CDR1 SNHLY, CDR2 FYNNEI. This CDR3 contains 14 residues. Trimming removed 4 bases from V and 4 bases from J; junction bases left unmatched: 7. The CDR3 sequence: CASSGQGLTYEQYF. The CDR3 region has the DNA TGTGCCAGCAGTGGACAGGGATTAACTTACGAGCAGTACTTC.

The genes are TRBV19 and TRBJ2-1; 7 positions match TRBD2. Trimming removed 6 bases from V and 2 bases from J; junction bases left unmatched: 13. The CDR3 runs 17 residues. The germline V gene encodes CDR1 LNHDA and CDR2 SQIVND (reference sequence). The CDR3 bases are TGTGCCAGTAGCCAAGGGAGGGCGGGGGTTGCCTACAATGAGCAGTTCTTC. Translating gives CASSQGRAGVAYNEQFF.

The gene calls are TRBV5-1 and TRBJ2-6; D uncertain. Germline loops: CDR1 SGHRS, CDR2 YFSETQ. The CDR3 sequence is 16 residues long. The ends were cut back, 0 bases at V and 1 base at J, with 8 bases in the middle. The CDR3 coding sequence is TGCGCCAGCAGCTTGGACTCTAGATCTGGGGCCAACGTCCTGACTTTC. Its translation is CASSLDSRSGANVLTF.

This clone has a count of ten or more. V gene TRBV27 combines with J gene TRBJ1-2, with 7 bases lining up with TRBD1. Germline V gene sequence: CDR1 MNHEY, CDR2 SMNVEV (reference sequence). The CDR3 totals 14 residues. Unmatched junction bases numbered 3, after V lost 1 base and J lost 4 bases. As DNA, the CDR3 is TGTGCCAGCAGTTTATTGGGACAGAGCTATGGCTACACCTTC. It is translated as CASSLLGQSYGYTF.

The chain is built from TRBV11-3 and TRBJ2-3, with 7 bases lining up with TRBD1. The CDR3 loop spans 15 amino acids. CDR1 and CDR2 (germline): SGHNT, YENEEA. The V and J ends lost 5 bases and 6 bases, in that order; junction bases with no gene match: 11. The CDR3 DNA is TGTGCCAGCAGCCGACAGGGTAACCCTGGTGATACGCAGTATTTT. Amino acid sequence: CASSRQGNPGDTQYF.

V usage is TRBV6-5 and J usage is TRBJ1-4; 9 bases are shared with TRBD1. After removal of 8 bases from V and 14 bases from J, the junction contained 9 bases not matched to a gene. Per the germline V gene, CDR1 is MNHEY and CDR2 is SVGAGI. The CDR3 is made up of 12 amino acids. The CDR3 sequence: CASGQGNGGLFF. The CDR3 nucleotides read TGTGCCAGCGGACAGGGGAACGGCGGGCTGTTTTTT.

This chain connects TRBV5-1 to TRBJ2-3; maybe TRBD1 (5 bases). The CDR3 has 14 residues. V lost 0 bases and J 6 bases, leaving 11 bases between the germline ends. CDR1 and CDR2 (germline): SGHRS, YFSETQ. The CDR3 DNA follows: TGCGCCAGCAGCTTGGTGGCTTGGGGCGATACGCAGTATTTT. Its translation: CASSLVAWGDTQYF.

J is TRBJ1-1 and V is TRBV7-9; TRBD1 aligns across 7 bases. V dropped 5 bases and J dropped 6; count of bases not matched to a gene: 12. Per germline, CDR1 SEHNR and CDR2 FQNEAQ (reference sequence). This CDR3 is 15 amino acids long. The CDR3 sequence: CASSPTRQGWSEAFF. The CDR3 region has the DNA TGTGCCAGCAGCCCAACGAGACAGGGTTGGTCTGAAGCTTTCTTT.

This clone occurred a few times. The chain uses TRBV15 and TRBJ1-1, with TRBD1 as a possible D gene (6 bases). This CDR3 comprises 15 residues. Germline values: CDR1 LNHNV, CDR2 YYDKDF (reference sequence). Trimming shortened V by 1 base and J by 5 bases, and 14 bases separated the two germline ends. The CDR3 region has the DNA TGTGCCACCAGCAGAGGGCAGGGGTTGAGGACTGAAGCTTTCTTT. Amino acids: CATSRGQGLRTEAFF.

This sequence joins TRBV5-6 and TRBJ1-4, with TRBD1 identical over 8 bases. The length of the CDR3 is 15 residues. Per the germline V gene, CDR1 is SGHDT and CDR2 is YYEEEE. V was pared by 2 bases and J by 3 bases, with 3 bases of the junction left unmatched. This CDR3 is CASSFWGQANEKLFF. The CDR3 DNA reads TGTGCCAGCAGCTTCTGGGGACAGGCTAATGAAAAACTGTTTTTT.

CDR3 protein: CATSGGDGYTF. DNA for the CDR3: TGTGCCACCAGCGGGGGGGATGGCTACACCTTC. This sequence joins TRBV15 and TRBJ1-2; D may be TRBD1 (5 bases). This CDR3 has 11 amino acids. Germline V gene data show CDR1 as LNHNV and CDR2 as YYDKDF (reference sequence). The V end was cut by 5 bases, the J end by 6 bases, with 7 bases between.

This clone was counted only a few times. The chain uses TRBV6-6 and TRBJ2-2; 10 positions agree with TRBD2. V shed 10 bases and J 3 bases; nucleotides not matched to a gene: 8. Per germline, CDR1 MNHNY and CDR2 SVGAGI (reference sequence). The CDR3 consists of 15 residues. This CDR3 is CATQGGLADTGELFF. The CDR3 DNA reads TGTGCCACCCAGGGCGGACTAGCGGACACCGGGGAGCTGTTTTTT.

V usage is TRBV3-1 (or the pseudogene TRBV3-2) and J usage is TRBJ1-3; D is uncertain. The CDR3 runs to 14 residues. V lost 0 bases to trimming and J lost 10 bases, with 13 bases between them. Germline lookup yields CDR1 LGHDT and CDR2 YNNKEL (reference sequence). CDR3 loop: CASSQEPGSATIYF. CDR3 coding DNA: TGTGCCAGCAGCCAAGAACCGGGAAGCGCTACCATATATTTT.

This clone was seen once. The CDR3 DNA follows: TGTGCCACCAGCAGTACCTCTAGGCGGGATGAAGATACGCAGTATTTT. This codes for CATSSTSRRDEDTQYF. V is TRBV15 and J is TRBJ2-3, with D perhaps TRBD2 (6 bases). Germline V lookup: CDR1 LNHNV, CDR2 YYDKDF (reference sequence). CDR3 length equals 16 residues. Deletions cut 3 bases from V and 5 bases from J, with 18 bases between.

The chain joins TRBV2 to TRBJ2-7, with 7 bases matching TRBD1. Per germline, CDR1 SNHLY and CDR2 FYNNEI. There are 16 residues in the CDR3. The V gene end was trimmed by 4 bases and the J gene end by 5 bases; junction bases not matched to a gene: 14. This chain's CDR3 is CASSAPSMTGTHEQYF. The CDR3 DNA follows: TGTGCCAGCAGTGCCCCATCCATGACAGGGACCCACGAGCAGTACTTC.

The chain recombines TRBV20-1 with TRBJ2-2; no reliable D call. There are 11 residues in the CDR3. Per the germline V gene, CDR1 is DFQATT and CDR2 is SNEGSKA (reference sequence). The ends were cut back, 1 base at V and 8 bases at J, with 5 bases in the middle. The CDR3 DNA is TGCAGTGCTAGAGGCGTTGGGGAGCTGTTTTTT. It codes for CSARGVGELFF.

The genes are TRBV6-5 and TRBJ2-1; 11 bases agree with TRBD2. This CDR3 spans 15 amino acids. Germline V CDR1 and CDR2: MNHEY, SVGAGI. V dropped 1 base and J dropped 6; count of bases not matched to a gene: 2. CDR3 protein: CASSYFTSGSNEQFF. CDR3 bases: TGTGCCAGCAGTTACTTTACTAGCGGGAGCAATGAGCAGTTCTTC.

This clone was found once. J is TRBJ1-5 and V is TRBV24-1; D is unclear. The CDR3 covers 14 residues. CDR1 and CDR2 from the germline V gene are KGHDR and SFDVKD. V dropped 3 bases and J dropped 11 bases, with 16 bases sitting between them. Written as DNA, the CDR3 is TGTGCCACCAGTGATGGGCAGGTTGAAAGGACCCAGCATTTT. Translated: CATSDGQVERTQHF.

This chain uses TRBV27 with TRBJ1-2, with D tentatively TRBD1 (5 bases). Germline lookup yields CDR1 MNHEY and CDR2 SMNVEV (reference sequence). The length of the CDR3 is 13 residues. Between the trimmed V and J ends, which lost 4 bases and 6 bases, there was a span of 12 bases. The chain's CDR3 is CASSWQGSNGYTF. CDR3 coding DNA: TGTGCCAGCAGTTGGCAGGGTAGTAATGGCTACACCTTC.

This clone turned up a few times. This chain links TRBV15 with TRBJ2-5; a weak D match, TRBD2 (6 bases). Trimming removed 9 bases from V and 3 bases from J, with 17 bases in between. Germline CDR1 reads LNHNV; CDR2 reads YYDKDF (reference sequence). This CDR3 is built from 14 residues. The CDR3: CATNQASAEETQYF. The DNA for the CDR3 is TGTGCCACTAACCAGGCTAGCGCCGAAGAGACCCAGTACTTC.